A selection of T cell receptor beta chains follows, all from one sample in a study of OX40 agonist ivuxolimab in advanced cancers. Libraries were prepared by immunoSEQ multiplex PCR; TCRdb keeps only in-frame clonotypes and omits some of them. The sample includes tens of thousands of clones, approximately 85% of them seen just once. Source: CD4+ or CD8+ T cells sorted from blood, taken in a trial of the OX40 agonist ivuxolimab. Source of these receptors: an adult with an advanced solid tumor such as melanoma, head and neck, liver or kidney cancer. CDR3s include the opening cysteine and the closing phenylalanine or tryptophan. Expanded clones are given a class, and other clones once, few, many or no size at all.

V	size	CDR3
TRBV7-2	few	CASSLGPLSYEQYF
TRBV2	NA	CASTPRGETQYF
TRBV28	NA	CASPPLAGGVGEQFF
TRBV1	NA	CTSSPPRRDHLYEQYF
TRBV19	NA	CASSLGAGVYEQYF
TRBV6-6	NA	CASLAGGSTDTQYF
TRBV4-1	NA	CASSQGTSGLYEQYF
TRBV7-8	NA	CASSPGTGTDTQYF
TRBV7-2	NA	CASSLVRGPGYEQYF
TRBV14	NA	CASSLGRNYGYTF
TRBV6-5	NA	CASRVYNEQFF